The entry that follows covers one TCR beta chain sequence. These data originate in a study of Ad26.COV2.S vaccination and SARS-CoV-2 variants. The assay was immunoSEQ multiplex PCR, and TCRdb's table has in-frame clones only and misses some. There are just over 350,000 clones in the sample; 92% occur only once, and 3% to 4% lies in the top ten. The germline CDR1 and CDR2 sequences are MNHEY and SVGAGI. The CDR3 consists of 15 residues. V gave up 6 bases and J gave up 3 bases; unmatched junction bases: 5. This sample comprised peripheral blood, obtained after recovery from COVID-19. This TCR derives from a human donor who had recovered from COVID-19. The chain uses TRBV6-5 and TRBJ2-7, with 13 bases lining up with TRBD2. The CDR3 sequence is CASRGLAGTDYEQYF. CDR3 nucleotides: TGTGCCAGCAGGGGACTAGCGGGAACCGACTACGAGCAGTACTTC.